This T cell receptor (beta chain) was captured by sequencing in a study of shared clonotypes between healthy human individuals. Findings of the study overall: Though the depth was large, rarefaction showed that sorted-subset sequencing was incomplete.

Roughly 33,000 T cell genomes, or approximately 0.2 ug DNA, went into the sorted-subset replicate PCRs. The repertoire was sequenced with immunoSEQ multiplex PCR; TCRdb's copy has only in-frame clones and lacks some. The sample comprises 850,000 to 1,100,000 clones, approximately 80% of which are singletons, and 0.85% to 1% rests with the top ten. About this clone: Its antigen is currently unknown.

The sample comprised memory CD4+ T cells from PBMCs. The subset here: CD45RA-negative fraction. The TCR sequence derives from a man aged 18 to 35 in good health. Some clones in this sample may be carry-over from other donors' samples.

CDR3 in DNA: TGTGCCAGCAGCTTACGGGCCTCGAACACTGAAGCTTTCTTT. Translating it yields CASSLRASNTEAFF. The J gene is TRBJ1-1, the V gene TRBV7-9, with D unresolved. This CDR3 has 14 residues. CDR1 and CDR2 from the germline V gene are SEHNR and FQNEAQ (reference sequence). Trimming took off 2 bases at V and 1 base at J, with 8 bases between the two ends.